This T cell receptor beta chain originates from a study of blood T cell repertoires in COVID-19. Study background: Samples taken during acute and convalescent COVID-19 were collected in the United States, Italy and Spain.

This clone was seen more than once but under ten times. Original handling: Amplification with reference gene primers provided the estimates of nucleated cell counts. Only in-frame clones appear in the TCRdb table, and some are missing; sequencing was by immunoSEQ multiplex PCR. The V and J calls and clone size come from that table; D and trimming were worked out from the DNA. The sample shows 200,000 to 250,000 clones, less than 85% of them seen only once. CDR1 and CDR2 (germline): SGHKS, YYEKEE (reference sequence). V lost 4 bases and J lost 6, with 10 bases in between. CDR3 length: 12 amino acids. The clonotype comes from a woman in her 70s with acute or convalescent COVID-19. The sequencing input was peripheral blood. The chain links TRBV5-5 to TRBJ1-1; TRBD1 is a possible D gene (5 bases). The CDR3 sequence is CASSAGRAEAFF. CDR3 nucleotides: TGTGCCAGCAGCGCGGGACGGGCTGAAGCTTTCTTT.